This T cell receptor beta chain was sequenced during a study of shared clonotypes between healthy human individuals (dated by TCRdb to the early 2020s). About the study as a whole: A few men and a couple of women, aged 18 to 49 years, made up the cohort. Leukapheresis yielded between about 0.9 and 10 billion PBMCs per donor. For each donor, CD4 naive and CD4 memory were each given three plates, CD8 naive was given two plates, and CD8 memory was given one plate. To increase sequencing depth and limit assay-specific biases, different laboratories used diverse techniques to prepare libraries and sequence TCR repertoires. The study deeply sequenced blood TCR repertoires of about 5 healthy adults to estimate repertoire size and the extent of clonotype sharing between individuals.

Using the deep immunoSEQ assay, multiplex PCR amplified TCR CDR3 regions from genomic DNA. Extracted genomic DNA from each cell subset was spread evenly across all wells of several immunoSEQ 96-well plates, with each plate serving as a replicate. For sorted subsets, approximately 190 ng genomic DNA, equal to about 30,000 T cell genomes, was loaded into each replicate PCR. Purified libraries were measured with a Qubit 3.0 fluorometer, size-checked on a Bioanalyzer 2100, and measured again with the KAPA Library Quantification kit. Each immunoSEQ 96-well plate was sequenced on its own single-read 150-cycle Illumina NextSeq 550 flow cell. Per the original workflow: Because the immunoSEQ output included only junctional sequences and no quality scores, the filtering could not be the same as the filtering used for full-length reads. Sequences were annotated with PyIR, a Python wrapper for IgBLAST v1.9, using IMGT germline references to assign V/J genes and CDR3. Reads were removed for weak V/J assignments (E-value above 1e-6), missing CDR3, stop codons, out-of-frame junctions, or ambiguous translated residues. V3J clonotypes were defined as sequences sharing the same inferred V gene, J gene, and CDR3 amino acid sequence. The percentage overlap between two repertoires was calculated by dividing the number of shared unique clonotypes by the size of the smaller repertoire. Three approaches were used to assess repertoire richness: RTK rarefaction, the Chao1 estimator, and Recon v2.1 estimates of unobserved clonotypes. For all TCRbeta clonotypes obtained by the gDNA method from a few donors, generation probabilities were computed with OLGA. In its TCRdb copy, this immuneACCESS table keeps in-frame sequences only and misses some clones. Where compared with another copy, unresolved V genes explain less than half of these, and the others have no known cause. The DNA was the basis for D and trimming; V, J and clone size are from that table. Within this sample are 850,000 to 1,100,000 clones, with roughly 80% of them counted one time only. Approximately 0.9% of the sample comes from the top ten.

The donors were healthy, HIV-negative adults who had no recently reported acute infections or vaccinations. All donors were Caucasian adults living in Nashville, Tennessee, USA. CD4+ T cells were enriched by magnetic negative selection; naive cells were then positively selected on CD45RA, and the negative fraction formed the memory subset. After blood collection by leukapheresis, PBMCs were isolated using Ficoll-Histopaque density gradient centrifugation and then cryopreserved in the vapor phase of liquid nitrogen. Analytical flow cytometry was used to check the purity and quantity of each magnetically sorted T cell population. Each sorted fraction had its genomic DNA isolated and then quantified by UV absorbance on a Nanodrop 2000c. What the authors observed across the whole study: Compared with non-shared clonotypes, clonotypes shared by all four sorted-subset donors had higher generation probabilities. Based on pairwise subsampling, the degree of clonotype sharing among donors was expected to be affected by sequencing depth. Naive subsets generally had larger estimated clonotype richness than memory subsets did. Incomplete sequencing was indicated by rarefaction of sorted-subset datasets, despite the large sequencing depth. Sampling was limited to blood, and TCR repertoires in tissue likely differ from TCR repertoires in blood. Because the study included only a small number of donors, the genetic and exposure-history diversity represented was limited. When a handful of donors were compared, the shared fraction of clonotypes was around 5% for naive CD4, approximately 3.3% for naive CD8, more than 2% for memory CD4, and around 0.37% for memory CD8.

This clone was counted once. What this receptor recognizes is not known. Base qualities are missing; no much larger clone stands one base away. Sequencing used memory CD4+ T cells from PBMCs. What this sample's cell subset or site label stands for: CD45RA-negative fraction. The clonotype comes from a man aged 18 to 30 in good health. Some clones in this sample may be carry-over from other donors' samples.

The DNA sequence is TGTGCCAGCAGCGCGGGGAGCGGGAAGGAGGAAAACATTCAGTACTTC. This sequence encodes CASSAGSGKEENIQYF. The sequence joins TRBV5-4 to TRBJ2-4; 7 central nucleotides agree with TRBD2. From its cysteine to its phenylalanine, the CDR3 spans 16 amino acids. CDR3 DNA only is kept here, 48 bases in frame from base 1. CDR1 and CDR2 are read off the germline V gene (reference sequence) as SGHNT and YYREEE. Relative to germline, V is missing 4 bases and J is missing 5 bases, with 12 bases of the junction outside any gene match.